The 2 T cell receptor beta chains below come from one sample, sequenced in a study of T-cell reconstitution after alpha-beta-depleted transplantation in children. During its preparation, the TCRbeta library received unique molecular identifiers. TCRdb re-called the PCR reads with MiXCR, one entry per CDR3 protein. Of a few hundred thousand distinct CDR3 sequences detected, about an eighth appear once; the ten largest clones hold around 2.2%. The sequencing used PBMCs, mostly from graft donor cells, collected 360 days after TCRalphabeta/CD19-depleted stem cell transplant. These receptor sequences come from a male patient aged 10 to 17 who had a stem cell transplant for acute myeloid leukemia, so the T cells may come from the graft donor.

There are a few counts of this clonotype. The chain combines TRBV30 with TRBJ2-1, with D possibly being TRBD2 (5 bases). This CDR3 contains 12 residues. Trimming pared 0 bases from V and 9 bases from J, leaving 9 bases between. Germline V gene sequence: CDR1 GTSNPN, CDR2 SVGIG (reference sequence). CDR3 residues: CAWSVHRGEQFF. The CDR3, as DNA: TGTGCCTGGAGTGTACATCGGGGTGAGCAGTTCTTC. The full variable domain, its missing parts supplied by reference TRBV30 and TRBJ2-1, is SQTIHQWPATLVQPVGSPLSLECTVEGTSNPNLYWYRQAAGRGLQLLFYSVGIGQISSEVPQNLSASRPQDRQFILSSKKLLLSDSGFYLCAWSVHRGEQFFGPGTRLTVL.

This clonotype came up many times. V usage is TRBV6-1 and J usage is TRBJ2-4; D remains ambiguous. Germline loops: CDR1 MNHNS, CDR2 SASEGT. The CDR3 runs 14 residues. V dropped 6 bases and J dropped 9 bases, with 18 bases sitting between them. CDR3 sequence reads: CASSPTPTGGIQYF. DNA of the CDR3: TGTGCCAGCAGCCCAACGCCCACGGGCGGCATTCAGTACTTC.